Below, 9 T cell receptor beta chains from the same sample are listed, as sequenced in a study of T cells in Graves' hyperthyroidism and ophthalmopathy. Using RNA transcripts as the source, TCR beta CDR3 regions were amplified. Using the HTBI primer set, a first-round RT-PCR was run on the TCR CDR3. TCRdb reprocessed the multiplex PCR reads with MiXCR, giving one entry per CDR3 protein. This sample has around 250,000 distinct CDR3 sequences, with 14% to 15% found just once. Sequencing input: blood. These receptors were taken from a woman aged 40 to 50 with Graves' hyperthyroidism that later progressed to Graves' ophthalmopathy.

This clonotype was seen ten or more times. The rearrangement joins TRBV28 to TRBJ1-6, with D unresolved. Germline V CDR1 and CDR2: MDHEN, SYDVKM. V was cut by 3 bases and J by 10 bases, with 22 bases left in between. The CDR3 runs to 17 residues. CDR3 DNA: TGTGCCAGCAGTTTCACCCTCCAGGATTTTTCAGGATCACCCCTCCACTTT. Amino acid sequence: CASSFTLQDFSGSPLHF.

This clonotype was counted a few times. V usage is TRBV28 and J usage is TRBJ1-1; D is possibly TRBD1 (5 bases). The CDR3 totals 11 residues. Trimming shortened V by 2 bases and J by 10 bases, and 8 bases separated the two germline ends. Germline lookup yields CDR1 MDHEN and CDR2 SYDVKM. CDR3 sequence reads: CASSLQGRAFF. DNA of the CDR3: TGTGCCAGCAGTTTACAGGGTAGAGCTTTCTTT. Supplemented by reference TRBV28 and TRBJ1-1, the full variable domain reads DVKVTQSSRYLVKRTGEKVFLECVQDMDHENMFWYRQDPGLGLRLIYFSYDVKMKEKGDIPEGYSVSREKKERFSLILESASTNQTSMYLCASSLQGRAFFGQGTRLTVV.

The rearrangement uses TRBV28 and TRBJ2-7, with 8 bases lining up with TRBD1. The CDR3 consists of 15 residues. The V gene's germline CDR1 is MDHEN and CDR2 SYDVKM. V lost 4 bases, J lost 7 bases, and 12 bases stayed unmatched. This chain's CDR3 is CASSSSVGTGYEQYF. For the CDR3, the DNA is TGTGCCAGCAGTTCCTCCGTCGGGACAGGCTATGAGCAGTACTTC.

This clonotype was seen at least ten times. The rearrangement joins TRBV5-1 to TRBJ2-1; TRBD1 might be the D (5 bases). V shed 2 bases and J shed 6 bases, with 12 bases lying between them. The CDR3 covers 14 residues. Germline V CDR1 and CDR2: SGHRS, YFSETQ. The CDR3 loop is CASSLYRNSNEQFF. CDR3 nucleotides: TGCGCCAGCAGCTTATACAGGAATTCCAATGAGCAGTTCTTC.

This clonotype showed up many times. V gene TRBV9 combines with J gene TRBJ2-3; D call uncertain. Trimming cost V 3 bases and J 0 bases, with 20 bases left between them. The CDR3 contains 18 residues. Per the germline V gene, CDR1 is SGDLS and CDR2 is YYNGEE. The CDR3 region has the DNA TGTGCCAGCAGCGCCGGCCAACCCGCATTTTCTAGCACAGATACGCAGTATTTT. The encoded protein is CASSAGQPAFSSTDTQYF.

There are many counts of this clonotype. This chain joins TRBV2 and TRBJ1-1; D call uncertain. Between the trimmed V and J ends, which lost 7 bases and 0 bases, there was a span of 9 bases. CDR1 and CDR2 from the germline V gene are SNHLY and FYNNEI. The CDR3 consists of 13 residues. For the CDR3, the DNA is TGTGCCAGCATCGGCACTATGAACACTGAAGCTTTCTTT. Translated: CASIGTMNTEAFF.

This clonotype has at least ten counts. The chain has TRBV7-9 and TRBJ2-7; D perhaps matches TRBD1 (5 bases). In germline, CDR1 is SEHNR, CDR2 FQNEAQ (reference sequence). V was cut by 3 bases and J by 5 bases, with 20 bases left in between. There are 16 residues in the CDR3. CDR3 loop: CASSFPPAGIHNEQYF. The CDR3, as DNA: TGTGCCAGCAGCTTCCCCCCCGCAGGGATCCACAACGAGCAGTACTTC. Drawing the rest from reference TRBV7-9 and TRBJ2-7, the complete variable domain is DTGVSQNPRHKITKRGQNVTFRCDPISEHNRLYWYRQTLGQGPEFLTYFQNEAQLEKSRLLSDRFSAERPKGSFSTLEIQRTEQGDSAMYLCASSFPPAGIHNEQYFGPGTRLTVT.

This clonotype was observed at least ten times. V and J are TRBV18 and TRBJ2-7, with 7 bases lining up with TRBD1. The V gene end was trimmed by 6 bases and the J gene end by 5 bases; junction bases not matched to a gene: 10. Germline loops: CDR1 KGHSH, CDR2 LQKENI. The CDR3 length is 14 residues. DNA for the CDR3: TGTGCCAGCTCGGAAGACAGGGTCCGCGACGAGCAGTACTTC. This gives the protein CASSEDRVRDEQYF.

At least ten counts were recorded for this clonotype. The V and J genes are TRBV7-9 and TRBJ2-1, with 7 positions matching TRBD2. The CDR3 is 15 amino acids. Germline CDR1 and CDR2: SEHNR and FQNEAQ (reference sequence). Losses at the gene ends were 4 bases for V and 3 bases for J; bases not matched to a gene: 6. The CDR3 reads CASSSLADRYNEQFF. The CDR3, as DNA: TGTGCCAGCAGCTCTCTAGCGGACCGCTACAATGAGCAGTTCTTC. Full variable domain (outside the CDR3, taken from reference TRBV7-9 and TRBJ2-1): DTGVSQNPRHKITKRGQNVTFRCDPISEHNRLYWYRQTLGQGPEFLTYFQNEAQLEKSRLLSDRFSAERPKGSFSTLEIQRTEQGDSAMYLCASSSLADRYNEQFFGPGTRLTVL.